This TCR beta chain originates from a study of T cell clusters in autoimmune cytopenias. Findings and limits, study-wide: No experiment has yet validated the function of the T cell clusters defined in silico. Compared with active autoimmune hepatitis patients, healthy donors showed almost three-fold more exclusive TRB clusters. Physiological T cell clusters of healthy donors were apparently absent in primary autoimmune cytopenia patients. TRB repertoire shifts in secondary cytopenia and chronic lymphocytic leukemia mostly reflected lymphoma, not autoimmunity.

One tube held mixed TRB-A and TRB-B primer pools for touch-down PCR. Following a re-call of the multiplex PCR reads, TCRdb has one entry per CDR3 protein and lacks DNA. The clone table shows about 3,900 distinct CDR3 sequences, with the ten largest holding over 13%. Comment on this clonotype: The antigen is unknown.

About 37,500 genome equivalents of blood DNA were amplified for TRB. Germline V CDR1 and CDR2: LGHNA, YNFKEQ. The CDR3 sequence is 14 residues long. Source material: peripheral blood. This receptor was identified in a human donor with an autoimmune cytopenia or autoimmune hepatitis (not recorded which). This chain links TRBV4-2 with TRBJ2-3; no DNA is available, so the TRBD1 call from TCRdb remains unchecked. Here the CDR3 reads CASSLNGGADTQYF.